This T cell receptor beta chain originates from a study of multiple sclerosis patients with progressive multifocal leukoencephalopathy. Time point here: before natalizumab initiation. This clone has only one observation. V lost 5 bases and J lost 3; bases outside the gene matches: 10. Germline assignment: CDR1 MNHEY and CDR2 SVGAGI. This CDR3 has 15 residues. Repertoires were generated with immunoSEQ multiplex PCR, while TCRdb's copy carries only in-frame clones and drops some. The table lists about 30,000 clones, around 92% of them singletons. The sample consisted of PBMCs. The chain is built from TRBV6-5 and TRBJ2-7; 7 positions match TRBD1. The TCR comes from a young man with multiple sclerosis. The CDR3 coding sequence is TGTGCCAGCAGTAAACGGATGACAGGGTACTACGAGCAGTACTTC. It codes for CASSKRMTGYYEQYF.